These T cell receptor beta chains were read from a single sample in a study of cytomegalovirus exposure and HLA in healthy donors. Clones were read by immunoSEQ multiplex PCR, and TCRdb kept only the in-frame ones, dropping some. The repertoire holds about 170,000 clones, about 82% seen once, with 1% in the top ten. The specimen sequenced was PBMCs. These receptors were obtained from a woman between 45 and 65 years old in good health and CMV-seropositive. CDR3s leave out the opening cysteine and the closing phenylalanine or tryptophan. Fields, in order: J gene, clone size, V gene, CDR3 protein. Clone size is shown for a subset of rows, as once, few, many or a class of expanded clone.

J gene: TRBJ2-3; clone size: -; V gene: TRBV7-9; CDR3 protein: ASSLSPSADTQY
J gene: TRBJ1-1; clone size: -; V gene: TRBV6-1; CDR3 protein: ASTEWGGAF
J gene: TRBJ2-5; clone size: -; V gene: TRBV5-1; CDR3 protein: ASSYATQETQY
J gene: TRBJ2-3; clone size: -; V gene: TRBV29-1; CDR3 protein: SVERRTPDTQY
J gene: TRBJ2-7; clone size: -; V gene: TRBV5-4; CDR3 protein: ASSLASSGISYEQY
J gene: TRBJ2-7; clone size: -; V gene: TRBV5-4; CDR3 protein: ASSLGGRGEQY
J gene: -; clone size: -; V gene: TRBV28; CDR3 protein: ASSLGIREGRYEQY
J gene: TRBJ2-1; clone size: -; V gene: TRBV27; CDR3 protein: ASSSVAGGEQF
J gene: TRBJ1-1; clone size: -; V gene: TRBV2; CDR3 protein: ASSPTVNTEAF
J gene: TRBJ1-2; clone size: -; V gene: TRBV9; CDR3 protein: ASSDSRGSYGYT
J gene: TRBJ2-5; clone size: -; V gene: TRBV7-9; CDR3 protein: SSSLATGRETQY
J gene: TRBJ1-1; clone size: -; V gene: TRBV28; CDR3 protein: ASSLFGLRGAF
J gene: TRBJ2-3; clone size: -; V gene: TRBV5-1; CDR3 protein: ASSFTSAPTDTQY
J gene: TRBJ2-1; clone size: -; V gene: TRBV7-2; CDR3 protein: ASSSQGYNEQF
J gene: TRBJ2-5; clone size: -; V gene: TRBV7-9; CDR3 protein: ASRRDREETQY
J gene: TRBJ2-7; clone size: -; V gene: TRBV9; CDR3 protein: ASSVGLASTYEQY
J gene: TRBJ2-1; clone size: -; V gene: TRBV7-6; CDR3 protein: ASSPGTSGGAHEQF
J gene: TRBJ1-5; clone size: -; V gene: TRBV19; CDR3 protein: ASSISTGGPQH
J gene: TRBJ2-1; clone size: few; V gene: TRBV5-1; CDR3 protein: ASRTGDNNEQF
J gene: TRBJ2-7; clone size: few; V gene: TRBV6-5; CDR3 protein: ASSYAGGAGGEQY
J gene: TRBJ2-3; clone size: -; V gene: TRBV7-2; CDR3 protein: ASSSRLMTRPKTDTQY
J gene: TRBJ1-4; clone size: -; V gene: TRBV5-4; CDR3 protein: ASSSRDRGHEKLF
J gene: TRBJ2-7; clone size: -; V gene: TRBV2; CDR3 protein: ASSDRTSGIYEQY
J gene: TRBJ1-4; clone size: -; V gene: TRBV28; CDR3 protein: ASSSAGTPATNEKLF
J gene: TRBJ1-2; clone size: once; V gene: TRBV7-2; CDR3 protein: ASSPIPKGPGYT
J gene: TRBJ2-5; clone size: few; V gene: TRBV9; CDR3 protein: ASSLRGRGGETQY
J gene: TRBJ2-2; clone size: -; V gene: TRBV18; CDR3 protein: ASSQALAENTGELF
J gene: TRBJ1-1; clone size: -; V gene: TRBV7-2; CDR3 protein: ASSLNRQDTEAF
J gene: TRBJ2-2; clone size: few; V gene: TRBV30; CDR3 protein: AWRSVAGDTGELF
J gene: TRBJ2-5; clone size: -; V gene: TRBV9; CDR3 protein: ASSVLAGVEETQY
J gene: TRBJ2-2; clone size: -; V gene: TRBV7-3; CDR3 protein: ASSLRQAGNTGELF
J gene: TRBJ1-3; clone size: -; V gene: TRBV12-5; CDR3 protein: ASGLDKGAGGNTIY
J gene: TRBJ2-2; clone size: -; V gene: TRBV18; CDR3 protein: ASSPPIGLLGTGELF
J gene: TRBJ1-6; clone size: -; V gene: TRBV6-5; CDR3 protein: ASRRTGVSNSPLH
J gene: TRBJ2-2; clone size: -; V gene: TRBV19; CDR3 protein: ASSIRAGYKAGELF
J gene: TRBJ1-5; clone size: few; V gene: TRBV19; CDR3 protein: ASSQQGYSNQPQH
J gene: TRBJ1-1; clone size: -; V gene: TRBV14; CDR3 protein: ASSQVGFSGAF
J gene: TRBJ1-2; clone size: -; V gene: TRBV28; CDR3 protein: ASSSGQGYGYT
J gene: TRBJ1-1; clone size: -; V gene: TRBV28; CDR3 protein: ASLLGGSLGAF
J gene: TRBJ1-2; clone size: -; V gene: TRBV4-2; CDR3 protein: ASSQDLFRSYGYT
J gene: TRBJ2-2; clone size: -; V gene: TRBV29-1; CDR3 protein: SVGRDRGTGELF
J gene: TRBJ1-2; clone size: -; V gene: TRBV7-2; CDR3 protein: ASSFPGQSEGGYT
J gene: TRBJ2-5; clone size: -; V gene: TRBV7-2; CDR3 protein: ASSSQTYLETQY
J gene: TRBJ1-2; clone size: -; V gene: TRBV11-1; CDR3 protein: ASSSGTGVARSRYGYT
J gene: TRBJ2-4; clone size: -; V gene: TRBV7-9; CDR3 protein: ASSHGGSRQNIQY
J gene: TRBJ2-3; clone size: -; V gene: TRBV18; CDR3 protein: ASSQGQGDIDTQY
J gene: TRBJ1-3; clone size: few; V gene: TRBV28; CDR3 protein: ASTQRSTYAYTIY
J gene: TRBJ1-1; clone size: -; V gene: TRBV7-6; CDR3 protein: ASSSRGGEAF
J gene: TRBJ2-7; clone size: -; V gene: TRBV27; CDR3 protein: ASSLHTGAYEQY
J gene: TRBJ2-1; clone size: once; V gene: TRBV9; CDR3 protein: ASTGTGGRNEQF
J gene: TRBJ1-2; clone size: -; V gene: TRBV7-2; CDR3 protein: ASSLALRASFYGYT
J gene: TRBJ2-2; clone size: few; V gene: TRBV7-3; CDR3 protein: ASSRRDTGELF
J gene: TRBJ2-1; clone size: -; V gene: TRBV6-5; CDR3 protein: ASSFRRNEQF
J gene: TRBJ1-2; clone size: -; V gene: TRBV7-9; CDR3 protein: ASSSGQGGINYGYT